These 5 T cell receptor beta chains share one sample of origin, sequenced in a study of blood T cell repertoires in COVID-19. Profiled with immunoSEQ multiplex PCR; TCRdb holds only in-frame clones, not every one. Of about 200,000 clones listed, around 83% are singletons. The sample was peripheral blood. The receptors shown here come from a human donor in a cohort sampled during active COVID-19.

The rearrangement joins TRBV27 to TRBJ2-1, with 9 bases identical to TRBD1. The CDR3 runs to 16 residues. V gave up 7 bases and J gave up 1 base; unmatched junction bases: 8. Germline CDR1 MNHEY, CDR2 SMNVEV (reference sequence). The CDR3 protein is CASNFRDRVSYNEQFF. As DNA, the CDR3 is TGTGCCAGCAATTTCCGGGACAGGGTGTCCTACAATGAGCAGTTCTTC.

The V and J genes are TRBV10-3 and TRBJ2-3, with TRBD2 as a possible D gene (6 bases). The CDR3 runs to 14 residues. The germline CDR1 and CDR2 sequences are ENHRY and SYGVKD. The V gene lost 6 bases and the J gene lost 0 bases, with 10 bases spanning the gap. CDR3 nucleotide sequence: TGTGCCATCAGACGTAGCGGTAGCACAGATACGCAGTATTTT. Protein: CAIRRSGSTDTQYF.

The chain couples TRBV11-2 to TRBJ2-3; TRBD2 might be the D (5 bases). V was trimmed by 5 bases and J by 6 bases, leaving 12 bases between them. The CDR3 runs 13 residues. CDR1 SGHAT and CDR2 FQNNGV come from the germline V gene. CDR3: CASSTNSADTQYF. CDR3 nucleotide sequence: TGTGCCAGCAGCACAAATAGCGCTGATACGCAGTATTTT.

This clone was counted at least ten times. The rearrangement uses TRBV27 and TRBJ2-2; 7 nucleotides align to TRBD2. The CDR3 loop spans 14 amino acids. Trimming cost V 7 bases and J 3 bases; bases outside gene matches: 5. CDR1 MNHEY and CDR2 SMNVEV come from the germline V gene (reference sequence). CDR3 loop: CASTPLADTGELFF. The CDR3 nucleotides are TGTGCCAGCACTCCCCTAGCGGACACCGGGGAGCTGTTTTTT.

The chain links TRBV5-1 to TRBJ1-1; 11 nucleotides match TRBD1. The CDR3 totals 14 residues. The germline V gene encodes CDR1 SGHRS and CDR2 YFSETQ. Trimming removed 4 bases from V and 3 bases from J; junction bases left unmatched: 2. The CDR3 DNA reads TGCGCCAGCAGCGTGGACAGGGGGCACACTGAAGCTTTCTTT. Protein sequence: CASSVDRGHTEAFF.